The 2 T cell receptor beta chains below all came from one sample that was sequenced in a study of blood T cell repertoires in COVID-19. TCRdb keeps only in-frame clones here, not all; method: immunoSEQ multiplex PCR. This table holds 200,000 to 300,000 clones, 75% to 90% found once. Sequenced sample: peripheral blood. These TCRs come from a woman in her thirties or forties with acute or convalescent COVID-19.

The chain combines TRBV4-1 with TRBJ1-1, with a possible D match to TRBD1 (5 bases). CDR1 and CDR2 from the germline V gene are MGHRA and YSYEKL. Trimming took 5 bases from V and 5 from J, leaving 18 bases between them. The CDR3 totals 15 residues. The CDR3 here is CASSSRPLGGTEAFF. CDR3 coding DNA: TGCGCCAGCAGCTCACGACCCCTTGGGGGGACTGAAGCTTTCTTT.

The CDR3 region has the DNA TGTGCCAGTAGCCGACGGACCGGGAGGGGCAACACCGGGGAGCTGTTTTTT. Its translation: CASSRRTGRGNTGELFF. This sequence joins TRBV19 and TRBJ2-2, with 8 bases that match TRBD2. Trimming removed 6 bases from V and 2 bases from J; junction bases left unmatched: 11. The CDR3 runs 17 residues. The germline CDR1 and CDR2 sequences are LNHDA and SQIVND (reference sequence).